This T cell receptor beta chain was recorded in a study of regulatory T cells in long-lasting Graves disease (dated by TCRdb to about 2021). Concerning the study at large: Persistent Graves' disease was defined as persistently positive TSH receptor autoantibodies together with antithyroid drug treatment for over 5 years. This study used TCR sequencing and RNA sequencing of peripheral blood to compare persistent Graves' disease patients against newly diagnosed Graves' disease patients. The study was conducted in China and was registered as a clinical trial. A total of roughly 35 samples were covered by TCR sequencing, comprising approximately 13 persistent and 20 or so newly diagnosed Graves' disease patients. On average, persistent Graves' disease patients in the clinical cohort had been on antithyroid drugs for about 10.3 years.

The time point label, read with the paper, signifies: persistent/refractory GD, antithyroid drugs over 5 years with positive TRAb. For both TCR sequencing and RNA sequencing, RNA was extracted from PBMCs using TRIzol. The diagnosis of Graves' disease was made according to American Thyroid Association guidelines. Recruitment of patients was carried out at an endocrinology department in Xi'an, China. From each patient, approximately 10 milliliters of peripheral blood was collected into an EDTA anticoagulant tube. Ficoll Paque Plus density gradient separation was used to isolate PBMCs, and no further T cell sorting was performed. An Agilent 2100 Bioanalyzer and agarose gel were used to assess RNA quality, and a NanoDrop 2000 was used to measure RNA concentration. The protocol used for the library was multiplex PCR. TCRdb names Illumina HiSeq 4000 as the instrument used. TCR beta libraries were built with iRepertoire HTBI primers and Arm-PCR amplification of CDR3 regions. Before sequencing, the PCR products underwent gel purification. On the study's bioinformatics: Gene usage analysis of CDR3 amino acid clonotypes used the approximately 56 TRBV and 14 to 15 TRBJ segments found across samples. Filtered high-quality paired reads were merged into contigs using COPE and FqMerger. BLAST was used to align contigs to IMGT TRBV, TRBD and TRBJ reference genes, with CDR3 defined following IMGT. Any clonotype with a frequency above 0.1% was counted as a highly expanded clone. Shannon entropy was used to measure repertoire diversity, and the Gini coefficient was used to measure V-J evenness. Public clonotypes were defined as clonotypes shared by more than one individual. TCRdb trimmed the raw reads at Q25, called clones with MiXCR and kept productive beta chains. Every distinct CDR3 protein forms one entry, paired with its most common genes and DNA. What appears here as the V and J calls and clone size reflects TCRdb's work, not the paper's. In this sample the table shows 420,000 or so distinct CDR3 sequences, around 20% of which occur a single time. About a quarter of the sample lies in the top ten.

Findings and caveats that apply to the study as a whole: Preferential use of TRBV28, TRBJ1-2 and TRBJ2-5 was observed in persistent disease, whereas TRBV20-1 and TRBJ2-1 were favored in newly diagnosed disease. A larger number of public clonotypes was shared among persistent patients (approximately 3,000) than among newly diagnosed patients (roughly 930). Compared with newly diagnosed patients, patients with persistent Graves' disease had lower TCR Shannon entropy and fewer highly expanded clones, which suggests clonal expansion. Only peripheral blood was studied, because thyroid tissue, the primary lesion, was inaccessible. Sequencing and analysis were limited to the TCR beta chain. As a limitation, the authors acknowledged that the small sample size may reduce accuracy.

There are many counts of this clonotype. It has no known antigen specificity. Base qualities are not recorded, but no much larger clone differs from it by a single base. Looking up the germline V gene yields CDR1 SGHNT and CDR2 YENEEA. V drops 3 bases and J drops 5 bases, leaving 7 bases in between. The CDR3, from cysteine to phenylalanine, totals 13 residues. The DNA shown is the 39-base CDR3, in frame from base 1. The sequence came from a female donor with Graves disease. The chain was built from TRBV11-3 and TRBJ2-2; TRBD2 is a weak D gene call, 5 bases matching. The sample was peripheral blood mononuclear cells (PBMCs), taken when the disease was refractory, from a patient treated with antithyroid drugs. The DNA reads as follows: TGTGCCAGCAGCTTCGGGGAGACCGGGGAGCTGTTTTTT. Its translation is CASSFGETGELFF.